One T cell receptor beta chain is described in this entry. In its sample, this clonotype comes out as large (0.1 to 1%). Its recognized antigen is unknown. Base qualities are not recorded, but no much larger clone differs from it by a single base. Via the germline V gene, CDR1 is LGHNA and CDR2 YNFKEQ. Reading from cysteine to phenylalanine, the CDR3 counts 13 amino acids. Kept here is only the CDR3 DNA, which spans 39 bases and is read in frame from base 1. V and J lose 1 base and 5 bases, and a span of 8 bases separates them. Instrument used: NextSeq 500. Starting from roughly 16 ng of total RNA, TCR libraries were made with the QIAseq Immune Repertoire RNA Library Kit, Human TCR Panel. TCR libraries were sequenced on an Illumina NextSeq with a Mid Output V2 kit, using asymmetric 261x41 paired-end reads. Every TCR library was diluted down to about 4 nM, then pooled, denatured and loaded at approximately 1 pM. As for how the authors treated the data: The QIAGEN GeneGlobe Data Analysis Center was used to process TCR FASTQ files, and downstream analysis was done in R 3.5.2. Clonality was computed as one minus Shannon entropy normalized by the log of the number of unique productive sequences. Fisher exact tests at 5% FDR, run separately within each subset, picked out TRA or TRB clonotypes whose abundance differed between baseline and M1. Clonotypes with differential abundance were classified as emerging, expanding, contracting or non-expanding/contracting. Morisita's overlap index was used to measure how much repertoires overlapped between patients. TCRdb ran its own pipeline on the public reads, namely fastp trimming at Q25 and MiXCR clone calling, and kept in-frame beta chains. Rows are combined by CDR3 protein, so each entry shows the most common genes and DNA. The V and J calls here are based on TCRdb, not the publication. The sample table contains approximately 500 distinct CDR3 sequences; only one count was recorded for 5% of them. Clones ranked in the top ten supply over 40% of the sample.

This specimen comes from a study of circulating CD8 cells and anti-PD-1 response in melanoma (TCRdb year 2020). Study-wide context: Nivolumab was administered to patients intravenously at 3 mg/kg every 2 weeks. Of the approximately 13 patients in the melanoma cohort, anti-PD-1 was received as first-line therapy by seven patients, and prior targeted therapy or immunotherapy had been received by six patients. Patients with complete or partial responses were counted as responders, while patients with stable or progressive disease (RECIST v1.1) were counted as non-responders. The TCR repertoire analysis covered approximately 11 melanoma patients: 7 non-responders and 4 responders. On on-treatment samples, PD-1 was detected using a biotinylated anti-human IgG4 antibody. What the study reported, not specific to this receptor: Because tumor material could not be accessed, tumor reactivity was instead assessed with peptide assays on expanded sorted subsets. Diversity was greatest in the DNEG repertoire, PD-1 and DPOS had similar and higher clonality, and TIGIT repertoires had the lowest diversity. The published TCR repertoire comparisons used only baseline and M1 samples from a small cohort with few responders. The cohort included both treatment-naive and previously treated patients, and the authors noted that this mix could influence results. Between subsets, repertoires were largely private, with fewer than 8% of TRB clonotypes shared at M1, and the highest sharing was seen between DPOS and TIGIT. Because of limited material, replicates were generally not included when the experiments were performed.

A BD FACSAria II cell sorter was used to sort four subsets, defined by PD-1 and/or TIGIT, from live CD3+CD8+TCRalphabeta+ cells. To characterize relevance to anti-PD-1 therapy response, circulating CD8 T cells were sorted into four subsets based on PD-1 and TIGIT expression. From each sorted CD8 T-cell subset, both TCR alpha and TCR beta chains were sequenced. Peripheral blood was collected at three points: before the first anti-PD-1 injection, after two injections and after four injections. Ficoll gradient centrifugation was used to isolate PBMCs immediately. Until use, PBMCs were stored frozen in liquid nitrogen in RPMI containing about 22% FCS and approximately 9.1% DMSO. After thawing, PBMCs were stained with a viability dye plus antibodies against CD3, CD8alpha, TCRalphabeta, PD-1 and TIGIT. The RNeasy Kit was used to extract total RNA, and all samples had a RIN greater than 7.

The sample in question was CD8+ T cells from PBMCs, obtained at baseline or after one month of anti-PD-1 therapy (not recorded which). The chain joins TRBV4-2 to TRBJ2-5, with TRBD1 as a weak D call on 5 bases. The source is a human donor with melanoma. In nucleotide form, the sequence is TGTGCCAGCAGCCAAGGGGGCCGGGAGACCCAGTACTTC. The encoded protein is CASSQGGRETQYF.